The following is a T cell receptor (beta chain) sequence with its context. Its target is not known. Donors counted as nominally healthy when sampled, yet unrecorded immune exposures were likely. Primers included in the PCR were 60 Vbeta and 13 Jbeta primers. Method: immunoSEQ multiplex PCR; TCRdb's copy keeps in-frame clones and lacks some. The table shows around 130,000 clones, with approximately 80% occurring only once. V was cut by 1 base and J by 7 bases, with 5 bases left in between. The CDR3 loop spans 13 amino acids. Germline CDR1 is MNHEY and CDR2 is SVGAGI. This record comes from a study of cytomegalovirus exposure and HLA in healthy donors. Overall study findings and caveats: Later on, an analysis tied over 15,000 TCR beta sequences to HLA alleles at 0.05 false discovery rate. A later analysis linked a missense variant in DCLRE1C to the trimming of TCR beta V and J genes. In an earlier analysis, most TCR beta V segments were productive about 87% or about 30% of the time.

Sequenced sample: PBMCs. The gene calls are TRBV6-5 and TRBJ1-6; D is undetermined. This clonotype was sampled from a girl aged 2 to 9 in good health and CMV-seronegative. CDR3 loop: CASSYLENSPLHF. The DNA for the CDR3 is TGTGCCAGCAGTTACTTGGAGAATTCACCCCTCCACTTT.